This is a list of T cell receptor beta chains from one sample in a study of T cells after yellow fever vaccination. TCRdb independently ran MiXCR on the 5' RACE reads; one entry per CDR3 protein. The sample has 200,000 to 250,000 distinct CDR3 sequences; about 3% are singletons. The input for sequencing was CD4+ T cells sorted from PBMCs, taken 10 days after the yellow fever booster vaccination. Receptor source: a man between 18 and 29 years old who received the YFV17D yellow fever vaccine. CDR3s include the opening cysteine and the closing phenylalanine or tryptophan. The order of the fields is D gene, V gene, clone size, J gene, CDR3 DNA, CDR3 protein. A D gene is named only where the DNA matches it firmly. Some rows mark clone size as missing; the rest say once, few, many or name a class of expanded clone.

d_call: TRBD1
v_call: TRBV7-2
clone_size: few
j_call: TRBJ1-5
cdr3_nt: TGTGCCAGCAGCCCAGGGGGCCAGAACAATCAGCCCCAGCATTTT
cdr3_aa: CASSPGGQNNQPQHF

d_call: -
v_call: TRBV11-3
clone_size: few
j_call: TRBJ1-1
cdr3_nt: TGTGCCAGCAGCTTAATTAGGAACACTGAAGCTTTCTTT
cdr3_aa: CASSLIRNTEAFF

d_call: -
v_call: TRBV7-9
clone_size: many
j_call: TRBJ2-2
cdr3_nt: TGTGCCAGCACCATACCCGTCCAGTTATGGACCGGGGAGCTGTTTTTT
cdr3_aa: CASTIPVQLWTGELFF

d_call: -
v_call: TRBV12-3/TRBV12-4
clone_size: -
j_call: TRBJ2-3
cdr3_nt: TGTGCCAGCAGCCCTAGGGGGGGCTATGGAGTGACCACCGCATCGCAGTATTTT
cdr3_aa: CASSPRGGYGVTTASQYF

d_call: -
v_call: TRBV7-3
clone_size: many
j_call: TRBJ2-2
cdr3_nt: TGTGCCAGCAGCCCAGGGTGGGGAACTGACACCGGGGAGCTGTTTTTT
cdr3_aa: CASSPGWGTDTGELFF

d_call: -
v_call: TRBV5-1
clone_size: few
j_call: TRBJ1-2
cdr3_nt: TGCGCCAGCAGCCTGAGTACCTATGGCTACACCTTC
cdr3_aa: CASSLSTYGYTF

d_call: -
v_call: TRBV5-8
clone_size: -
j_call: TRBJ2-3
cdr3_nt: TGTGCCAGAGCTCCAGGGCAGGACCACAGCACAGATACGCAGTATTTT
cdr3_aa: CARAPGQDHSTDTQYF

d_call: TRBD1
v_call: TRBV20-1
clone_size: many
j_call: TRBJ2-4
cdr3_nt: TGCAGTGCTAGAGATATAGAGGGGGCTGGCATTCAGTACTTC
cdr3_aa: CSARDIEGAGIQYF

d_call: TRBD2
v_call: TRBV7-2
clone_size: many
j_call: TRBJ2-3
cdr3_nt: TGTGCCAGCGCCGGGAAGGGACTAGCGGGGGGTGATACGCAGTATTTT
cdr3_aa: CASAGKGLAGGDTQYF

d_call: -
v_call: TRBV5-1
clone_size: many
j_call: TRBJ2-3
cdr3_nt: TGCGCCACAAGGCTACTCCTAAGCACAGATACGCAGTATTTT
cdr3_aa: CATRLLLSTDTQYF

d_call: -
v_call: TRBV5-1
clone_size: many
j_call: TRBJ2-3
cdr3_nt: TGCGCCAGCAGCTTGCAGGGGATTGCAGATACGCAGTATTTT
cdr3_aa: CASSLQGIADTQYF

d_call: -
v_call: TRBV5-5
clone_size: many
j_call: TRBJ2-5
cdr3_nt: TGTGCCAGCAGCCGTCCCCTGGAGAAATCCGGCGAGACCCAGTACTTC
cdr3_aa: CASSRPLEKSGETQYF

d_call: -
v_call: TRBV5-4
clone_size: few
j_call: TRBJ1-5
cdr3_nt: TGTGCCACCTCAAGCGCAGGTGTGGGGCAGCCCCAGCATTTT
cdr3_aa: CATSSAGVGQPQHF

d_call: -
v_call: TRBV14
clone_size: many
j_call: TRBJ1-1
cdr3_nt: TGTGCCAGCAGCCAGGGTATGAACACTGAAGCTTTCTTT
cdr3_aa: CASSQGMNTEAFF

d_call: TRBD2
v_call: TRBV7-6
clone_size: many
j_call: TRBJ2-3
cdr3_nt: TGTGCCAGCAGCGCGTCGGGAGGGACGCAGTATTTT
cdr3_aa: CASSASGGTQYF

d_call: -
v_call: TRBV5-1
clone_size: many
j_call: TRBJ2-3
cdr3_nt: TGCGCCAGCTATAATAATCTCCGCACAGATACGCAGTATTTT
cdr3_aa: CASYNNLRTDTQYF

d_call: -
v_call: TRBV18
clone_size: -
j_call: TRBJ1-4
cdr3_nt: TGTGCCAGCTCCCCCCAACCCTGGCCATCTAATGAAAAACTGTTTTTT
cdr3_aa: CASSPQPWPSNEKLFF

d_call: -
v_call: TRBV6-6
clone_size: many
j_call: TRBJ1-2
cdr3_nt: TGTGCCAGCAGTTGGAGCCCCAAGGTGGAGAGCTGGGGCTACACCTTC
cdr3_aa: CASSWSPKVESWGYTF

d_call: -
v_call: TRBV7-2
clone_size: many
j_call: TRBJ2-1
cdr3_nt: TGTGCCAGCAGCTTAAAGGTGGGGCATGAGCAGTTCTTC
cdr3_aa: CASSLKVGHEQFF

d_call: -
v_call: TRBV7-9
clone_size: few
j_call: TRBJ1-2
cdr3_nt: TGTGCCAGCAGCTTAAACGGGGTGTATTATGGCTACACCTTC
cdr3_aa: CASSLNGVYYGYTF

d_call: -
v_call: TRBV9
clone_size: -
j_call: TRBJ1-3
cdr3_nt: TGTGCCAGCAGCGTAGCCCACAGGAATACTGGAAACACCATATATTTT
cdr3_aa: CASSVAHRNTGNTIYF

d_call: -
v_call: TRBV5-1
clone_size: few
j_call: TRBJ1-1
cdr3_nt: TGCGCCAGCAGCCCCGGGCCGGGATCTGAAGCTTTCTTT
cdr3_aa: CASSPGPGSEAFF

d_call: -
v_call: TRBV7-2
clone_size: many
j_call: TRBJ2-7
cdr3_nt: TGTGCCAGCAGCCTCGCCGACTCCTACGAGCAGTACTTC
cdr3_aa: CASSLADSYEQYF

d_call: -
v_call: TRBV6-5
clone_size: -
j_call: TRBJ1-3
cdr3_nt: TGTGCCAGCGGCGACGGATACTCTGGAAACACCATATATTTT
cdr3_aa: CASGDGYSGNTIYF

d_call: -
v_call: TRBV12-3/TRBV12-4
clone_size: many
j_call: TRBJ2-6
cdr3_nt: TGTGCCAGCAGTTCCAACGAAGCCTCTGGGGCCAACGTCCTGACTTTC
cdr3_aa: CASSSNEASGANVLTF